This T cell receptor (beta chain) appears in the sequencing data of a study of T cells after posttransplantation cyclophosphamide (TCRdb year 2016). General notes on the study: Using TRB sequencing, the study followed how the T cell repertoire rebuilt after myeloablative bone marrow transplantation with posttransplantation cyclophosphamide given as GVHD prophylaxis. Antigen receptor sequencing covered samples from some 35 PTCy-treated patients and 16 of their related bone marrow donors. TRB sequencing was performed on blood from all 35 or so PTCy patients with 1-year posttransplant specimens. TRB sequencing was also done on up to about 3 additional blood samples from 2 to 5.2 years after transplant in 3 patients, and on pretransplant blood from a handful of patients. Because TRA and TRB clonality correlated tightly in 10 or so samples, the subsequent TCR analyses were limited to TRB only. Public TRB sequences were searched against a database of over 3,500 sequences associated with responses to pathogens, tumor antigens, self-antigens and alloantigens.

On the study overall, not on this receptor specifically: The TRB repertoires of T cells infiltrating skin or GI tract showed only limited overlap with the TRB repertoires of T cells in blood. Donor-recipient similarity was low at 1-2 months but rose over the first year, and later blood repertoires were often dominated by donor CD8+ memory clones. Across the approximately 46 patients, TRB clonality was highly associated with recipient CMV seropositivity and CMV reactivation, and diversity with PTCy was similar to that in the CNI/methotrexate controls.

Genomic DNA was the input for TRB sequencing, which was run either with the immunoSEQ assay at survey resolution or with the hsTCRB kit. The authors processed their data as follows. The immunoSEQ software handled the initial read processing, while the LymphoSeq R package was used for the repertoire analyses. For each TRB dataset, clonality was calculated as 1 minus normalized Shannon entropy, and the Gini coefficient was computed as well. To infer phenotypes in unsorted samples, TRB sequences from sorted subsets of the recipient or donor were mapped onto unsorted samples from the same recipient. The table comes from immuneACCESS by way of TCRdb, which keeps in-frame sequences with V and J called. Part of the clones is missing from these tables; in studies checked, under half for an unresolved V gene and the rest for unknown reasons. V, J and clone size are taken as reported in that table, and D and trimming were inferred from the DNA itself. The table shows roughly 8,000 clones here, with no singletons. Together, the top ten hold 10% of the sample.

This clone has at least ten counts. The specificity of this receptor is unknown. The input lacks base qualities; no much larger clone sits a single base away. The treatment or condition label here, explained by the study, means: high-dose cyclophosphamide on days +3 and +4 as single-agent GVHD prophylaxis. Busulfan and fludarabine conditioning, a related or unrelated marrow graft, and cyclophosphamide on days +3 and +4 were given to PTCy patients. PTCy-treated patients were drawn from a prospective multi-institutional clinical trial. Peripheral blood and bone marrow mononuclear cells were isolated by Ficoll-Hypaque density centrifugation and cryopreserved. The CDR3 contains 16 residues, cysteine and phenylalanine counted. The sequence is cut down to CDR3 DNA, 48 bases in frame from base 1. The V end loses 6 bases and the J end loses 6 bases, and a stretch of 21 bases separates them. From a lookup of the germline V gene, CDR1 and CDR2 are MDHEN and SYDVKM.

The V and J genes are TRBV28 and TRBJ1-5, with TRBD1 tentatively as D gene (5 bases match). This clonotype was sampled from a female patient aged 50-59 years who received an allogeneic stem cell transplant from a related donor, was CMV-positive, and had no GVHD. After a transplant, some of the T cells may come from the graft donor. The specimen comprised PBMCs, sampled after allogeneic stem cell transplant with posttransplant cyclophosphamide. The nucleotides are TGTGCCAGCAGCCACAATGGGGCCCGACCGAGTCAGCCCCAGCATTTT. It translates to CASSHNGARPSQPQHF.